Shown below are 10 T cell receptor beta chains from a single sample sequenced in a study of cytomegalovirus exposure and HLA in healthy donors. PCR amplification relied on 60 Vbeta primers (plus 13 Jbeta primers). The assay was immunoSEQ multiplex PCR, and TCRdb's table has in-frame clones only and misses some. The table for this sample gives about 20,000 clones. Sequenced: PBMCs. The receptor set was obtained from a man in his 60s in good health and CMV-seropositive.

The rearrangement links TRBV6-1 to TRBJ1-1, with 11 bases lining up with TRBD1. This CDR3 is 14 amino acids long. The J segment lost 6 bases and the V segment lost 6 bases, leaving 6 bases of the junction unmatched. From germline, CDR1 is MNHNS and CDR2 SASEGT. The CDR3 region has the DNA TGTGCCAGCAGGGGGACAGGGGGGACTCCTGAAGCTTTCTTT. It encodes CASRGTGGTPEAFF.

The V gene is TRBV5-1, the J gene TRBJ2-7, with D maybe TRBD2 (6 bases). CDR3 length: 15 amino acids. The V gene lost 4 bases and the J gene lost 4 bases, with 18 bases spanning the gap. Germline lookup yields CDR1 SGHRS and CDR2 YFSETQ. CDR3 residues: CASSPLGGMEYEQYF. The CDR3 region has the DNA TGCGCCAGCAGCCCCCTCGGAGGGATGGAGTACGAGCAGTACTTC.

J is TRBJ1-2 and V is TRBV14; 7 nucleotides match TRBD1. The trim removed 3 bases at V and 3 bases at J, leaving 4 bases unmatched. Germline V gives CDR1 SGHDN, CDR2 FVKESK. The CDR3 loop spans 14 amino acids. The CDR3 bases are TGTGCCAGCAGCCAGACAGGGAGTTACTATGGCTACACCTTC. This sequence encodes CASSQTGSYYGYTF.

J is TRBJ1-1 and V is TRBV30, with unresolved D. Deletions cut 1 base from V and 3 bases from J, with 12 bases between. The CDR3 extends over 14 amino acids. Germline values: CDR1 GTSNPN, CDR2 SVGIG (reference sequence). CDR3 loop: CAWSGEAGDTEAFF. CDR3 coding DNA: TGTGCCTGGAGTGGGGAAGCCGGGGACACTGAAGCTTTCTTT.

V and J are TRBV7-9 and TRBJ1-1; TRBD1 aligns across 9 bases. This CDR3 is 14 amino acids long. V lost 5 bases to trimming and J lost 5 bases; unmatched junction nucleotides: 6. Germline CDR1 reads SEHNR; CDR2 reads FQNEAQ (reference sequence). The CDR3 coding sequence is TGTGCCAGCAGCGCAACAGGGGGCCGAACTGAAGCTTTCTTT. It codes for CASSATGGRTEAFF.

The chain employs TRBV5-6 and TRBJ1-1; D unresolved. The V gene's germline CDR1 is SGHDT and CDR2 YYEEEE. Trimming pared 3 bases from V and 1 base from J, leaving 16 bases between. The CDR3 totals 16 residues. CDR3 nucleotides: TGTGCCAGCAGCTCCATCCGCCATGAGGCGAACACTGAAGCTTTCTTT. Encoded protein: CASSSIRHEANTEAFF.

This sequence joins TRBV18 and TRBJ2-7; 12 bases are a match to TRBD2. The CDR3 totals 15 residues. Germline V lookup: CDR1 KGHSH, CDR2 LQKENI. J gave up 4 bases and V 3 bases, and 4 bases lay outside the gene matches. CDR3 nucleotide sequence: TGTGCCAGCTCACCCACCGGGACTAGCGGGTACGAGCAGTACTTC. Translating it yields CASSPTGTSGYEQYF.

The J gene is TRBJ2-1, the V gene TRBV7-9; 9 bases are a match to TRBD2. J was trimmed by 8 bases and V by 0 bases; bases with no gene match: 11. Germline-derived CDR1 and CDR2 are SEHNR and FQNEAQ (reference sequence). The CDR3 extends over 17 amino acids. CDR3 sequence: CASSLAPGGLAVDEQFF. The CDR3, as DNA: TGTGCCAGCAGCTTAGCGCCGGGGGGACTAGCAGTCGATGAGCAGTTCTTC. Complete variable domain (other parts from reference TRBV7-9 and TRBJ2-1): DTGVSQNPRHKITKRGQNVTFRCDPISEHNRLYWYRQTLGQGPEFLTYFQNEAQLEKSRLLSDRFSAERPKGSFSTLEIQRTEQGDSAMYLCASSLAPGGLAVDEQFFGPGTRLTVL.

The CDR3 reads CASSLEPSGSIHEQYF. The CDR3 DNA sequence: TGCGCCAGCAGCTTGGAACCTAGCGGGAGTATCCACGAGCAGTACTTC. J is TRBJ2-7 and V is TRBV5-1, with 10 nucleotides matching TRBD2. Germline CDR1 is SGHRS and CDR2 is YFSETQ. This CDR3 has 16 residues. Trimming at V came to 0 bases and at J to 5 bases, leaving 8 bases not matched to a gene.

CDR3 residues: CASSLVGRGMNQPQHF. The CDR3 DNA reads TGTGCCAGCAGCTTAGTAGGGAGGGGTATGAATCAGCCCCAGCATTTT. This chain joins TRBV7-2 and TRBJ1-5; the D gene is possibly TRBD1 (5 bases). CDR3 length equals 16 residues. Deletions cut 1 base from V and 4 bases from J, with 14 bases between. CDR1 and CDR2 from the germline V gene are SGHTA and FQGNSA.